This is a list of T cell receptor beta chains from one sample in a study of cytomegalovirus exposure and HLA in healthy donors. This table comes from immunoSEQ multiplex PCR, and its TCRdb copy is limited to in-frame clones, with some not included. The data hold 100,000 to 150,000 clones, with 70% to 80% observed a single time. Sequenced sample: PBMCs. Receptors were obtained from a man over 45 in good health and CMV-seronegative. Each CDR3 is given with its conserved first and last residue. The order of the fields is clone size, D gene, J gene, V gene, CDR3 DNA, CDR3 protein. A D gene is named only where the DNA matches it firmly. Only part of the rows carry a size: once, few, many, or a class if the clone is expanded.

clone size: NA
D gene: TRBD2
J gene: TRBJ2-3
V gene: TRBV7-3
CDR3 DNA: TGTGCCAGCAGTCAGGGACTAGCACCGAGCACAGATACGCAGTATTTT
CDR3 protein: CASSQGLAPSTDTQYF

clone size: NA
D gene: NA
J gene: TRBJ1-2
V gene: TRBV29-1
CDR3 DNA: TGCAGCGTTACATACCTCGCGGGATTACTAAATGGCTACACCTTC
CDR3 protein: CSVTYLAGLLNGYTF

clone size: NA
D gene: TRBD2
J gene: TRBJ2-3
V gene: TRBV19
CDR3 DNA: TGTGCCAGTAGTGTCGGGACTAGCTACACAGATACGCAGTATTTT
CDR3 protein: CASSVGTSYTDTQYF

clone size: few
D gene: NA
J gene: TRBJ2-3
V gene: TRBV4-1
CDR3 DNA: TGCGCCAGCAGCCTGGGCAAAAACACAGATACGCAGTATTTT
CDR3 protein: CASSLGKNTDTQYF

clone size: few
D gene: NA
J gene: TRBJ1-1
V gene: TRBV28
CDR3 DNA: TGTGCCAGCAGTGGGGGCCAGGCAGTGAACACTGAAGCTTTCTTT
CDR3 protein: CASSGGQAVNTEAFF

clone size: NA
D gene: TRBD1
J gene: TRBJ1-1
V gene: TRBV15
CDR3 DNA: TGTGCCACCAGCAGAGGGGGACAGGGCGTAAGCGAAGCTTTCTTT
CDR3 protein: CATSRGGQGVSEAFF

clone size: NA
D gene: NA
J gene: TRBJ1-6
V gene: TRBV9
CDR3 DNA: TGTGCCAGCAGCGTAGCTGATAATTCACCCCTCCACTTT
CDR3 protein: CASSVADNSPLHF

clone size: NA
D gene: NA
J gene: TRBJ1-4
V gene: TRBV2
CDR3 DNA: TGTGCCAGCAGTGAAGCGCGTGAAAAACTGTTTTTT
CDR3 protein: CASSEAREKLFF

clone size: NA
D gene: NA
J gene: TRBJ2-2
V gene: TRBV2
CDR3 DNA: TGTGCCAGCTTGACATCGAACACCGGGGAGCTGTTTTTT
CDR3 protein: CASLTSNTGELFF

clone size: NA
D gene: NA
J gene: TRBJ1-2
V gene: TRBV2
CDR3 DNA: TGTGCCAGCATCGGACAGTCCTATGGCTACACCTTC
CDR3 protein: CASIGQSYGYTF

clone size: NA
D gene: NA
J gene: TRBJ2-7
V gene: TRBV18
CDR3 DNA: TGTGCCAGCTCCCCGGACACCCACTCCTACGAGCAGTACTTC
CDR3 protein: CASSPDTHSYEQYF

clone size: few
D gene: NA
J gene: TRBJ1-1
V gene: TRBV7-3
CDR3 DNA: TGTGCCAGCAGCCCCTCTGGGGGGACTGAAGCTTTCTTT
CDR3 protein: CASSPSGGTEAFF

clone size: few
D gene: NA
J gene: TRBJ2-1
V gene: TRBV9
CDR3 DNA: TGTGCCAGCAGCGTGGGGAGCCTTGTTTACAATGAGCAGTTCTTC
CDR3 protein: CASSVGSLVYNEQFF

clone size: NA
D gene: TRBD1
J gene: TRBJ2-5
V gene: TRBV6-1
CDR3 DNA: TGTGCCAGCAGTCCGGGACAGAGGAGAGAGACCCAGTACTTC
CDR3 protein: CASSPGQRRETQYF

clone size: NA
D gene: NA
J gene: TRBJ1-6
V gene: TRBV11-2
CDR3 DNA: TGTGCCAGCAGGCGACTTATTAATTCACCCCTCCACTTT
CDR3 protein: CASRRLINSPLHF

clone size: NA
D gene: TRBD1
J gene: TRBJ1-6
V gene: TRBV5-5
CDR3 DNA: TGTGCCAGCAGCCCCGGGACAGGGGTCTCACCCCTCCACTTT
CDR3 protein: CASSPGTGVSPLHF

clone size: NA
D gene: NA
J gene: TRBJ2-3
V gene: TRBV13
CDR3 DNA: TGTGCCAGCCAATTCACAGATACGCAGTATTTT
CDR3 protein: CASQFTDTQYF

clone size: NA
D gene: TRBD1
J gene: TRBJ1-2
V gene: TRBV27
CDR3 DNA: TGTGCCAGCAGCGGGACAGGGCCCTTTTTTAACTATGGCTACACCTTC
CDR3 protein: CASSGTGPFFNYGYTF

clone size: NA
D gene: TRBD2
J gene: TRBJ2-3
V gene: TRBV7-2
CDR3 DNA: TGTGCCAGCAGCTTAAACAGCGGGGGGGCCGAAGATACGCAGTATTTT
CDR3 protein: CASSLNSGGAEDTQYF

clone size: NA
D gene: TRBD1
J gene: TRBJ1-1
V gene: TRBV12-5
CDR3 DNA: TGTGCTAGTTCCGGACAGGGTAGGACTGAAGCTTTCTTT
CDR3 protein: CASSGQGRTEAFF

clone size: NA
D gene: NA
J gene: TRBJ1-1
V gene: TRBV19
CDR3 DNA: TGTGCCAGTAGTGAAACGACAGTAGTGAACACTGAAGCTTTCTTT
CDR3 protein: CASSETTVVNTEAFF

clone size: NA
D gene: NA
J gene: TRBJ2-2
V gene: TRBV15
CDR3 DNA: TGTGCCACCTCACAGGCTTGGGACACCGGGGAGCTGTTTTTT
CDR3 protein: CATSQAWDTGELFF

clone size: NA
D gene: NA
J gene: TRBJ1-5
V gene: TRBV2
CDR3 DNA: TGTGCCAGCAGTGGGGAGGGGGACGGCCAGCCCCAGCATTTT
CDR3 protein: CASSGEGDGQPQHF

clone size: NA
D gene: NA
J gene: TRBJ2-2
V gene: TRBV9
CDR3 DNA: TGTGCCAGCAGCCCCTGGAACCTTCGACAGAACACCGGGGAGCTGTTTTTT
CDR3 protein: CASSPWNLRQNTGELFF

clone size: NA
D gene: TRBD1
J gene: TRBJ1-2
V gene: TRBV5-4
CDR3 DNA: TGTGCCAGCAGCCCGGGACAGGGAGTATGGTCCTATGGCTACACCTTC
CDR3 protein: CASSPGQGVWSYGYTF

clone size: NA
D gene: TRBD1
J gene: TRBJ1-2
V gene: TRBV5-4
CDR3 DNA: TGTGCCAGCAGCCCTACGGGACAGGGGATTCACGGCTACACCTTC
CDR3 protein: CASSPTGQGIHGYTF

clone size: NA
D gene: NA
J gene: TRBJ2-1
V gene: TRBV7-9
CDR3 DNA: TGTGCCAGCAGCTCTTGGGACTCCCCAGCCTACAATGAGCAGTTCTTC
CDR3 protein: CASSSWDSPAYNEQFF

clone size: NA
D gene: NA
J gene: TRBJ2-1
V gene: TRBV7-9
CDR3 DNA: TGTGCCAGCAAAGGGGTAGCCTACAATGAGCAGTTCTTC
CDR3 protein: CASKGVAYNEQFF

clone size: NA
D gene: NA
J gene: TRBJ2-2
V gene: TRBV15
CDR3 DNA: TGTGCCACCAGCTTGGGGGTACGGGACACAGACACCGGGGAGCTGTTTTTT
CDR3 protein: CATSLGVRDTDTGELFF

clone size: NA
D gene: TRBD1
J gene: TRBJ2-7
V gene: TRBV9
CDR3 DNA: TGTGCCAGCAGCGGACAGGGCTACGAGCAGTACTTC
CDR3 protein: CASSGQGYEQYF

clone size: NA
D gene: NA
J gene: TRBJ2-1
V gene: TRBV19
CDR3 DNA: TGTGCCAGTAGTCCTTACTCAAACTCCTACAATGAGCAGTTCTTC
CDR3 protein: CASSPYSNSYNEQFF

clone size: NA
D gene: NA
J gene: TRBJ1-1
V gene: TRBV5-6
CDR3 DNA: TGTGCCAGCAGCGGCCCGGAAGCTTTCTTT
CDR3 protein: CASSGPEAFF

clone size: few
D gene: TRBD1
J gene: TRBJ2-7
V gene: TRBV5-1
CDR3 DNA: TGCGCCAGCAGCTTGGGGACAGGGTTGAGGTACGAGCAGTACTTC
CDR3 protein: CASSLGTGLRYEQYF

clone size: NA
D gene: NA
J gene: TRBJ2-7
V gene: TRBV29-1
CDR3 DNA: TGCAGCGTACCAGGGTCCTACGAGCAGTACTTC
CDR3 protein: CSVPGSYEQYF

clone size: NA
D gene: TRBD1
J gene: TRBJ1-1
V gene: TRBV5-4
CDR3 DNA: TGTGCCAGCAGCCCTGACAGGGATCTGGACACTGAAGCTTTCTTT
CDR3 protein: CASSPDRDLDTEAFF

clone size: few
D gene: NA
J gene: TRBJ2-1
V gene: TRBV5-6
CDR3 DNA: TGTGCCAGCAGCCAAACGGTGAGCTCCTACAATGAGCAGTTCTTC
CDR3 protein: CASSQTVSSYNEQFF

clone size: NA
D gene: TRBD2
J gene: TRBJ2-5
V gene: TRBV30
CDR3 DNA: TGTGCCTGGATCGCTAGCGGGGGGGAGGAGACCCAGTACTTC
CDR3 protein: CAWIASGGEETQYF

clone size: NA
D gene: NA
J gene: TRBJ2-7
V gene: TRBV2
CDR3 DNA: TGTGCCAGCAGTGGTTCCAGCTACGAGCAGTACTTC
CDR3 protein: CASSGSSYEQYF

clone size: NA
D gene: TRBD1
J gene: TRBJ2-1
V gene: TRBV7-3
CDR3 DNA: TGTGCCAGCAGCTTCGACAGGGGTAATGAGCAGTTCTTC
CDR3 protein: CASSFDRGNEQFF

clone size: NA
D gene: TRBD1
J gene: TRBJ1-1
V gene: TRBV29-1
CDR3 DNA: TGCAGCGTTGAAGGGGGGACAGGGGCTTTCTTT
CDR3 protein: CSVEGGTGAFF

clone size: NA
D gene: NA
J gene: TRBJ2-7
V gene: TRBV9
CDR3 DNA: TGTGCCAGCAGCGTAGCCCCGTTCCAGGGAGGCTACGAGCAGTACTTC
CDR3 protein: CASSVAPFQGGYEQYF

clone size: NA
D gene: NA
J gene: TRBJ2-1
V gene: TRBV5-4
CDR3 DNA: TGTGCCAGCAGCGCCAGGGAACGAAATGAGCAGTTCTTC
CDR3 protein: CASSARERNEQFF

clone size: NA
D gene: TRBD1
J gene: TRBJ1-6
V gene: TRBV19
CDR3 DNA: TGTGCCAGTAGCTTCGGACAGGAAAATTCACCCCTCCACTTT
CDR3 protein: CASSFGQENSPLHF

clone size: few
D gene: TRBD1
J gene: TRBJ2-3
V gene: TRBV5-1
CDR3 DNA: TGCGCCAGCAGGGGGGACAGTATCCCAGATACGCAGTATTTT
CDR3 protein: CASRGDSIPDTQYF

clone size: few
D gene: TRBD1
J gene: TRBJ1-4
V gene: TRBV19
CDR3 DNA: TGTGCCAGTAGTGACGACAGGGCGAATGAAAAACTGTTTTTT
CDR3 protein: CASSDDRANEKLFF

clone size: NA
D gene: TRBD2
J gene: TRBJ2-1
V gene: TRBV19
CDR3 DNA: TGTGCCAGTAGTGCCTCCACTAGCGGATACAATGAGCAGTTCTTC
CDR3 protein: CASSASTSGYNEQFF

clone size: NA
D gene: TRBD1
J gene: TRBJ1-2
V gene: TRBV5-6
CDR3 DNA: TGTGCCAGCAGCTGGGACAGGACCCTCTATGGCTACACCTTC
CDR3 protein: CASSWDRTLYGYTF

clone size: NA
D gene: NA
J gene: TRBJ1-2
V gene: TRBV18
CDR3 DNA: TGTGCCAGCTCACCGCAAGACATCCCGGGGGGCTACACCTTC
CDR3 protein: CASSPQDIPGGYTF

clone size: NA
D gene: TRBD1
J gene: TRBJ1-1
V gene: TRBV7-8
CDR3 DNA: TGTGCCAGCAGCGCAGACAGGGTCTCGAACACTGAAGCTTTCTTT
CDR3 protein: CASSADRVSNTEAFF

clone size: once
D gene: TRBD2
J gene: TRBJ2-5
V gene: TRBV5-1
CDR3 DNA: TGCGCCAGCAGCCCGGGGGGGGCCCAAGAGACCCAGTACTTC
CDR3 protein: CASSPGGAQETQYF

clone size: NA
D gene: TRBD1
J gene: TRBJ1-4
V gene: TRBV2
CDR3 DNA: TGTGCCAGCAGTTACAGGGGAACTAATGAAAAACTGTTTTTT
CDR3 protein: CASSYRGTNEKLFF